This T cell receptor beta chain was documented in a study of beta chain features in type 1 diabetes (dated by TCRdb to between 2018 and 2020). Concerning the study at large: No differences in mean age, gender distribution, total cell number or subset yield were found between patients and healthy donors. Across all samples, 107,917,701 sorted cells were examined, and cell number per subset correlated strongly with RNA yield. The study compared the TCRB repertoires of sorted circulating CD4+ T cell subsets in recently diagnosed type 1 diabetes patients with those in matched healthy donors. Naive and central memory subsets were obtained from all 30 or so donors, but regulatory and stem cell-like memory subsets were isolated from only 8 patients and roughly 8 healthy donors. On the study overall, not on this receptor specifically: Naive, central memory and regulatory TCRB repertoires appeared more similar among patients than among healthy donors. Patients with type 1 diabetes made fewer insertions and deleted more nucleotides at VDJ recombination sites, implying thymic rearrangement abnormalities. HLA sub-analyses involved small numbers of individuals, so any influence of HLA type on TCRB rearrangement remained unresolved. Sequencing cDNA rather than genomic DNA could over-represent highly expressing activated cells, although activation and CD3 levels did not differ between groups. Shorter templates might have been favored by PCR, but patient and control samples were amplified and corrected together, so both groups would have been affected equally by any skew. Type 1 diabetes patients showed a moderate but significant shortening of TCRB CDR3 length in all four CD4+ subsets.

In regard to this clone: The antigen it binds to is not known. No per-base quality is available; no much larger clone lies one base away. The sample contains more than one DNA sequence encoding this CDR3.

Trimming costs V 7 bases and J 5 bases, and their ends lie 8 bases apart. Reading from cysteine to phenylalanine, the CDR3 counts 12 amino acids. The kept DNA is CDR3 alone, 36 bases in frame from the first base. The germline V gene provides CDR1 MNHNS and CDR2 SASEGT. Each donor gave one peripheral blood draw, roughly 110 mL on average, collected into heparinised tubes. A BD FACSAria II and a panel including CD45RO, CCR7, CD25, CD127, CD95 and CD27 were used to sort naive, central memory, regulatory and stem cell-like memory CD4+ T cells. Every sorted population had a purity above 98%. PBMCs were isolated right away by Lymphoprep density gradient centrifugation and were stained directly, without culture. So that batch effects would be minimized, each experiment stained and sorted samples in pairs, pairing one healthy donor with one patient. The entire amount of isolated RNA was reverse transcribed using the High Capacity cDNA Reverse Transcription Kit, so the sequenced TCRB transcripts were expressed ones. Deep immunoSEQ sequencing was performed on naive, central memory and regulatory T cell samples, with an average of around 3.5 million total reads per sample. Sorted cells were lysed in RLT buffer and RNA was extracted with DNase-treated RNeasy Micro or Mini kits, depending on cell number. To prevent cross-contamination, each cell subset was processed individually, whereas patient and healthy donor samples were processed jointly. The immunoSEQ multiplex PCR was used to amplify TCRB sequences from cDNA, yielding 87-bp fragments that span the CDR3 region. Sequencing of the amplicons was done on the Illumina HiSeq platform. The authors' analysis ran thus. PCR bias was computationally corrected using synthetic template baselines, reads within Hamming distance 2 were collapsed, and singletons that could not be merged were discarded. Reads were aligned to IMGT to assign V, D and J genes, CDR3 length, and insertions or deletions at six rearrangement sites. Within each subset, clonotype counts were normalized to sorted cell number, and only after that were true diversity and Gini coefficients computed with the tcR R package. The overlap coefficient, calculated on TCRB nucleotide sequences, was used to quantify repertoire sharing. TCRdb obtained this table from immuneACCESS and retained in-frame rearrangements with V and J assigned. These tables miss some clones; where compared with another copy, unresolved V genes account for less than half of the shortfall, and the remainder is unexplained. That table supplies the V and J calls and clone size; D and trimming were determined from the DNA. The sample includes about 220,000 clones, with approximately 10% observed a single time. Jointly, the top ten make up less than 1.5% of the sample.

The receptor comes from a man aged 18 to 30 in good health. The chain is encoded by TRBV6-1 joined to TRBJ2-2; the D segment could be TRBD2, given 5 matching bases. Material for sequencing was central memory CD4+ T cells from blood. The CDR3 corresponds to CASKRGTGELFF. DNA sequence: TGTGCCAGCAAACGGGGAACCGGGGAGCTGTTTTTT.